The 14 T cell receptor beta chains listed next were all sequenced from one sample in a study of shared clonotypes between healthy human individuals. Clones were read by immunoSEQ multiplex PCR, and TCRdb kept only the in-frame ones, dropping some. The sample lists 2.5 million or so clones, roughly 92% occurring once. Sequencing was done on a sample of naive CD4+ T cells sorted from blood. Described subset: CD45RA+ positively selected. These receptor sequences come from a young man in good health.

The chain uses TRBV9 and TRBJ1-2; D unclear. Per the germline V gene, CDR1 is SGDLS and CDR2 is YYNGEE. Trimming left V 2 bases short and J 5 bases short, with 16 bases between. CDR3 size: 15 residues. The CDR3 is CASSVRGDVGYGYTF. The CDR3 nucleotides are TGTGCCAGCAGCGTTCGCGGCGACGTGGGATATGGCTACACCTTC.

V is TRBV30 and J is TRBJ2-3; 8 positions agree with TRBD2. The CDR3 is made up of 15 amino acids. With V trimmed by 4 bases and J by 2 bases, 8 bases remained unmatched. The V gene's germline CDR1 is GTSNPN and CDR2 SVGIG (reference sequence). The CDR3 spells CAWNPERGHTDTQYF. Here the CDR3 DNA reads TGTGCCTGGAACCCTGAGCGGGGGCACACAGATACGCAGTATTTT.

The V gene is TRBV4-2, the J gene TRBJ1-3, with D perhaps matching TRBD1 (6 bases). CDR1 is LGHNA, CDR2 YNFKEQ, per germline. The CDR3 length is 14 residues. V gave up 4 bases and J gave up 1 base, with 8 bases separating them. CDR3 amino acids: CASSLTGSGNTIYF. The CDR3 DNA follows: TGTGCCAGCAGCCTAACAGGGTCTGGAAACACCATATATTTT.

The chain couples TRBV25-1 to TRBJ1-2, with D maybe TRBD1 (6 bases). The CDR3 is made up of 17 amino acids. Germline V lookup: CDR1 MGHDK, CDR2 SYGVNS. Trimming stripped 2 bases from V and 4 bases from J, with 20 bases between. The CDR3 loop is CASSERRWQGNLYGYTF. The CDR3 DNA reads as TGTGCCAGCAGTGAAAGGCGCTGGCAGGGGAACCTCTATGGCTACACCTTC.

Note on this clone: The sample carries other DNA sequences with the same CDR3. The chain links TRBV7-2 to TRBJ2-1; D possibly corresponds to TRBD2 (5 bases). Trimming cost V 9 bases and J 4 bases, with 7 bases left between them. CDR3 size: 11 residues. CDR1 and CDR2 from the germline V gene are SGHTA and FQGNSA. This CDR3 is CASSEYNEQFF. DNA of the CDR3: TGTGCCAGTAGCGAATACAATGAGCAGTTCTTC.

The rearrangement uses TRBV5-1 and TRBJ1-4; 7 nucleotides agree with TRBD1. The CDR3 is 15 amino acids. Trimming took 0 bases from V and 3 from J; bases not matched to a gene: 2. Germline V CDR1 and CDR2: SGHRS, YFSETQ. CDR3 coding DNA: TGCGCCAGCAGCTTGGGAGGGACAGCTAATGAAAAACTGTTTTTT. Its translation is CASSLGGTANEKLFF. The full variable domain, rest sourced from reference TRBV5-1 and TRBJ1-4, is KAGVTQTPRYLIKTRGQQVTLSCSPISGHRSVSWYQQTPGQGLQFLFEYFSETQRNKGNFPGRFSGRQFSNSRSEMNVSTLELGDSALYLCASSLGGTANEKLFFGSGTQLSVL.

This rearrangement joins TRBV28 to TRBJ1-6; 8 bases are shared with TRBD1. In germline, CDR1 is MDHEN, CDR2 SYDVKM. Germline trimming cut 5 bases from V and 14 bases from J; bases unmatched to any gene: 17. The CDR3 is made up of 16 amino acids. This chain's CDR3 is CASSGRDRPLNSALHF. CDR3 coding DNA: TGTGCCAGCAGTGGCCGGGACAGGCCATTGAATTCGGCCCTCCACTTT.

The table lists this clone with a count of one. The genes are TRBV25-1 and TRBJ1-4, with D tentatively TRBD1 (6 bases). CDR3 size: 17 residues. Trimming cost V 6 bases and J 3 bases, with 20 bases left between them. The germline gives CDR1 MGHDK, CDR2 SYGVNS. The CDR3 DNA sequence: TGTGCCAGCAGCCGAGGGGGGGGCATCGTACCTAATGAAAAACTGTTTTTT. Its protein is CASSRGGGIVPNEKLFF.

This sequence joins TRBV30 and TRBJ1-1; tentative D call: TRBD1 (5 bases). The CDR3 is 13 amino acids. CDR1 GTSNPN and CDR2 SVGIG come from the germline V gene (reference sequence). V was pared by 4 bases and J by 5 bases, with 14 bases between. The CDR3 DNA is TGTGCCTGGATCCCCCCGGGACGGACTGAAGCTTTCTTT. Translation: CAWIPPGRTEAFF.

DNA for the CDR3: TGTGCCATCAGTGAGTCGTTACAAGGGACCCAAGAGACCCAGTACTTC. As protein: CAISESLQGTQETQYF. V gene TRBV10-3 combines with J gene TRBJ2-5, with D perhaps given as TRBD1 or TRBD2 (5 bases each). Germline V gene data show CDR1 as ENHRY and CDR2 as SYGVKD. This CDR3 has 16 amino acids. The V end lost 0 bases, the J end lost 1 base, and 12 bases lay between the germline ends.

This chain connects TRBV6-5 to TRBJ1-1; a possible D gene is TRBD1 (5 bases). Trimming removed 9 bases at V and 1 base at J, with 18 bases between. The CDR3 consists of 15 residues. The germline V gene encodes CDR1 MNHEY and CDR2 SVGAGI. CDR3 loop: CASKETVRTNTEAFF. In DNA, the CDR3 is TGTGCCAGTAAGGAGACAGTGAGGACGAACACTGAAGCTTTCTTT.

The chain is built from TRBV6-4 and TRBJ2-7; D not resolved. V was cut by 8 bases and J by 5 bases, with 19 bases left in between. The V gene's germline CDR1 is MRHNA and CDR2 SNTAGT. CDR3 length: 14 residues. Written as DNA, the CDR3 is TGTGCCAGCCAAACCAGAGCAGGCCCCCACGAGCAGTACTTC. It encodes CASQTRAGPHEQYF.

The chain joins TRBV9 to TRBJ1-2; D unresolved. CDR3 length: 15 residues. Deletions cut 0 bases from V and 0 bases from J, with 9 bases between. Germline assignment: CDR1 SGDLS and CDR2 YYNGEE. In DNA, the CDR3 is TGTGCCAGCAGCGTAGCCAACAGCCCTAACTATGGCTACACCTTC. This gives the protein CASSVANSPNYGYTF.

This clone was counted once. CDR3 sequence reads: CASSFGDSNEKLFF. The CDR3 DNA sequence: TGCGCCAGCAGCTTTGGAGATTCTAATGAAAAACTGTTTTTT. The genes are TRBV5-1 and TRBJ1-4; no definite D call. The CDR3 runs 14 residues. Trimming stripped 2 bases from V and 3 bases from J, with 8 bases between. Germline lookup yields CDR1 SGHRS and CDR2 YFSETQ.